This entry lists 26 T cell receptor beta chains sequenced from one sample in a study of cytomegalovirus exposure and HLA in healthy donors. PCR involved 60 Vbeta and 13 Jbeta primers. The assay was immunoSEQ multiplex PCR, and TCRdb's table has in-frame clones only and misses some. The data contain 120,000 to 150,000 clones, around 65% of them singletons. Sequenced material: PBMCs. All receptors come from a woman aged 60-75 years in good health and CMV-seronegative.

Remarks on this clone: A read error may account for a junction end that differs from germline. V is TRBV2 and J is TRBJ1-2; D not resolved. The germline V gene encodes CDR1 SNHLY and CDR2 FYNNEI. The CDR3 runs 12 residues. This CDR3 reads CESSPQFQLRAF. CDR3 bases: TGTGAGAGCAGTCCGCAGTTTCAGTTACGGGCCTTC.

The J gene is TRBJ2-1, the V gene TRBV29-1; 9 nucleotides agree with TRBD1. This CDR3 is 15 amino acids long. V shed 6 bases, J shed 8 bases, and the junction held 14 bases outside the gene matches. Germline-derived CDR1 and CDR2 are SQVTM and ANQGSEA. DNA of the CDR3: TGCAGCGTCGGCTACCAAGGACAGGGGATCCATGAGCAGTTCTTC. Translated, it gives CSVGYQGQGIHEQFF.

The chain joins TRBV4-3 to TRBJ2-7; 13 nucleotides agree with TRBD2. Germline loops: CDR1 LGHNA, CDR2 YSLEER. This CDR3 has 17 residues. V was clipped by 1 base and J by 3 bases; unmatched bases: 6. The CDR3, as DNA: TGCGCCAGCAGCCAAGGGACTAGCGGGAGCTTAAGCTACGAGCAGTACTTC. Encoded protein: CASSQGTSGSLSYEQYF.

This chain links TRBV4-1 with TRBJ2-1; 10 bases map to TRBD2. V trimming: 1 base; J trimming: 4 bases; junction bases outside the gene matches: 7. This CDR3 region has 17 residues. CDR1 MGHRA and CDR2 YSYEKL come from the germline V gene. CDR3 DNA: TGCGCCAGCAGCCAAGCCCTTGCAGCGGGGGGGTACAATGAGCAGTTCTTC. Its protein is CASSQALAAGGYNEQFF.

The rearrangement uses TRBV6-5 and TRBJ2-7, with TRBD1 matching 10 bases. Germline lookup yields CDR1 MNHEY and CDR2 SVGAGI. This CDR3 comprises 14 residues. The junction had 4 bases not matched to a gene; V was cut back by 6 bases and J by 2 bases. CDR3 nucleotides: TGTGCCAGCAGAAAGGGACAGGGGACCTACGAGCAGTACTTC. It encodes CASRKGQGTYEQYF.

The V and J genes are TRBV5-4 and TRBJ1-2; TRBD1 matches at 9 bases. This CDR3 contains 14 residues. Unmatched junction bases numbered 7, after V lost 5 bases and J lost 5 bases. Germline loops: CDR1 SGHNT, CDR2 YYREEE (reference sequence). CDR3 residues: CASSSGQGRYGYTF. In DNA, the CDR3 is TGTGCCAGCAGTTCCGGACAGGGGAGGTATGGCTACACCTTC.

This chain uses TRBV11-2 with TRBJ2-1; 12 bases are shared with TRBD2. The CDR3 consists of 15 residues. Unmatched junction bases numbered 3, after V lost 5 bases and J lost 4 bases. Germline loops: CDR1 SGHAT, CDR2 FQNNGV. The DNA of the CDR3 is TGTGCCAGCAGCGTCCTAGCGGGAGGGTACAATGAGCAGTTCTTC. As protein: CASSVLAGGYNEQFF.

The chain has TRBV11-1 and TRBJ2-1; D perhaps matches TRBD1 (5 bases). The CDR3 sequence is 14 residues long. V was shortened by 6 bases and J by 8 bases, with 17 bases between the two germline ends. Germline V gives CDR1 SGHAT, CDR2 FQDESV (reference sequence). CDR3: CASRSIDQGHEQFF. The CDR3 DNA is TGTGCCAGCAGATCAATAGACCAGGGCCATGAGCAGTTCTTC.

The chain carries TRBV5-6 and TRBJ2-7; 9 bases are shared with TRBD2. With V trimmed by 0 bases and J by 7 bases, 20 bases remained unmatched. Germline CDR1 reads SGHDT; CDR2 reads YYEEEE. The CDR3 sequence is 19 residues long. The CDR3, as DNA: TGTGCCAGCAGCTTGGTTTCTTCGGGGTCGGGACTAGCCCCTGATGAGCAGTACTTC. Its protein product is CASSLVSSGSGLAPDEQYF. Drawing the rest from reference TRBV5-6 and TRBJ2-7, the complete variable domain is DAGVTQSPTHLIKTRGQQVTLRCSPKSGHDTVSWYQQALGQGPQFIFQYYEEEERQRGNFPDRFSGHQFPNYSSELNVNALLLGDSALYLCASSLVSSGSGLAPDEQYFGPGTRLTVT.

The chain uses TRBV5-8 and TRBJ1-1; tentative D call: TRBD1 (6 bases). CDR1 is SGHTS, CDR2 YDEGEE, per germline. V was cut by 1 base and J by 0 bases, with 13 bases left in between. This CDR3 spans 16 amino acids. The CDR3 spells CASSLWGQGMNTEAFF. The CDR3 bases are TGTGCCAGCAGCTTGTGGGGGCAGGGCATGAACACTGAAGCTTTCTTT. Full variable domain (outside the CDR3, taken from reference TRBV5-8 and TRBJ1-1): EAGVTQSPTHLIKTRGQQATLRCSPISGHTSVYWYQQALGLGLQFLLWYDEGEERNRGNFPPRFSGRQFPNYSSELNVNALELEDSALYLCASSLWGQGMNTEAFFGQGTRLTVV.

V gene TRBV5-1 combines with J gene TRBJ1-2; D is uncertain. Between the trimmed V and J ends, which lost 0 bases and 2 bases, there was a span of 5 bases. CDR3 size: 13 residues. Germline V CDR1 and CDR2: SGHRS, YFSETQ. CDR3 residues: CASSLDGNYGYTF. DNA of the CDR3: TGCGCCAGCAGCTTGGACGGGAACTATGGCTACACCTTC. The complete variable domain, with remaining parts taken from reference TRBV5-1 and TRBJ1-2, reads KAGVTQTPRYLIKTRGQQVTLSCSPISGHRSVSWYQQTPGQGLQFLFEYFSETQRNKGNFPGRFSGRQFSNSRSEMNVSTLELGDSALYLCASSLDGNYGYTFGSGTRLTVV.

The chain has TRBV19 and TRBJ2-1; D call uncertain. Germline CDR1 is LNHDA and CDR2 is SQIVND (reference sequence). The ends were cut back, 5 bases at V and 5 bases at J, with 13 bases in the middle. The CDR3 runs 14 residues. The DNA of the CDR3 is TGTGCCAGTAGTTCGAGACTGACCGACAATGAGCAGTTCTTC. It translates to CASSSRLTDNEQFF.

The rearrangement uses TRBV6-1 and TRBJ1-2, with 8 bases matching TRBD1. CDR3 length: 14 residues. Germline CDR1 and CDR2: MNHNS and SASEGT. The V and J ends lost 8 bases and 0 bases, in that order; junction bases with no gene match: 5. For the CDR3, the DNA is TGTGCCAGCCAGGGGACAGGCACTAACTATGGCTACACCTTC. It yields the protein CASQGTGTNYGYTF.

This clone was detected a few times. This chain links TRBV13 with TRBJ2-6; D unclear. The germline V and J ends were trimmed by 5 bases and 0 bases, with 8 bases remaining between them. The germline CDR1 and CDR2 sequences are PRHDT and FYEKMQ (reference sequence). This CDR3 has 15 amino acids. The chain's CDR3 is CASSLYTSGANVLTF. CDR3 DNA sequence: TGTGCCAGCAGCCTCTATACCTCTGGGGCCAACGTCCTGACTTTC.

The genes are TRBV19 and TRBJ1-5; 7 nucleotides agree with TRBD1. Trimming took 8 bases from V and 1 from J; bases not matched to a gene: 11. The germline CDR1 and CDR2 sequences are LNHDA and SQIVND (reference sequence). This CDR3 contains 16 residues. DNA of the CDR3: TGTGCCAGTCATGACAGGGTTGTTAGAAGCAATCAGCCCCAGCATTTT. Translation gives CASHDRVVRSNQPQHF.

In this sample, this clone turned up once. This chain joins TRBV19 and TRBJ2-7; 9 nucleotides line up with TRBD1. This CDR3 has 16 amino acids. Germline trimming cut 0 bases from V and 5 bases from J; bases unmatched to any gene: 8. From germline, CDR1 is LNHDA and CDR2 SQIVND (reference sequence). DNA for the CDR3: TGTGCCAGTAGTATAGAACTGGGACAGGGTCTGAACGAGCAGTACTTC. Translation gives CASSIELGQGLNEQYF.

J is TRBJ2-1 and V is TRBV9; the match to TRBD2 covers 9 bases. Per germline, CDR1 SGDLS and CDR2 YYNGEE. J gave up 9 bases and V 0 bases, and 4 bases lay outside the gene matches. This CDR3 has 14 amino acids. The CDR3 bases are TGTGCCAGCAGCGTAGCGGGACTAGCTACTGAGCAGTTCTTC. Residues: CASSVAGLATEQFF. Full variable domain (missing parts from reference TRBV9 and TRBJ2-1): DSGVTQTPKHLITATGQRVTLRCSPRSGDLSVYWYQQSLDQGLQFLIQYYNGEERAKGNILERFSAQQFPDLHSELNLSSLELGDSALYFCASSVAGLATEQFFGPGTRLTVL.

This clone has just a few counts. V gene TRBV1 combines with J gene TRBJ2-3; the table gives TRBD2 as D, unverified against the DNA. TRBV1 is deemed a pseudogene. The CDR3 consists of 16 residues. The CDR3 DNA reads as TGCACCAGCAGCTGCATCTCTAGCGCTAGCACAGATACGCAGTATTTT. Translated: CTSSCISSASTDTQYF.

The V and J genes are TRBV5-4 and TRBJ2-3; unclear D gene. The CDR3 runs 15 residues. Between the trimmed V and J ends, which lost 5 bases and 2 bases, there was a span of 15 bases. The germline gives CDR1 SGHNT, CDR2 YYREEE (reference sequence). The CDR3 DNA follows: TGTGCCAGCAGTTTTGGCCGCCCCGCCACAGATACGCAGTATTTT. Its protein product is CASSFGRPATDTQYF. Drawing the rest from reference TRBV5-4 and TRBJ2-3, the complete variable domain is ETGVTQSPTHLIKTRGQQVTLRCSSQSGHNTVSWYQQALGQGPQFIFQYYREEENGRGNFPPRFSGLQFPNYSSELNVNALELDDSALYLCASSFGRPATDTQYFGPGTRLTVL.

This clone is a singleton in its sample. The chain carries TRBV7-3 and TRBJ2-3; 7 bases match TRBD1. V was clipped by 5 bases and J by 2 bases; unmatched bases: 4. The CDR3 contains 14 residues. From germline, CDR1 is SGHTA and CDR2 FQGTGA. CDR3 coding DNA: TGTGCCAGCAGCCTGGACAGGAACACAGATACGCAGTATTTT. This codes for CASSLDRNTDTQYF.

The chain recombines TRBV6-5 with TRBJ1-2; D perhaps matches TRBD1 (5 bases). V lost 8 bases and J lost 2, with 15 bases in between. This CDR3 has 14 amino acids. The V gene's germline CDR1 is MNHEY and CDR2 SVGAGI. CDR3 nucleotides: TGTGCCAGCCGGGGGGTTACAGAAAACTATGGCTACACCTTC. This codes for CASRGVTENYGYTF.

The J gene is TRBJ1-2, the V gene TRBV29-1, with D perhaps TRBD1 (6 bases). V shed 6 bases and J shed 8 bases, with 13 bases lying between them. The CDR3 is made up of 11 amino acids. Germline assignment: CDR1 SQVTM and CDR2 ANQGSEA. The DNA of the CDR3 is TGCAGCGTGGGGGCCCTAACGGGCTACACCTTC. It yields the protein CSVGALTGYTF.

This chain uses TRBV7-8 with TRBJ2-7; 10 bases agree with TRBD2. V lost 0 bases to trimming and J lost 6 bases; unmatched junction nucleotides: 8. CDR1 and CDR2 (germline): SGHVS, FQNEAQ. This CDR3 comprises 16 residues. The CDR3 loop reads CASSLARLAGAPEQYF. DNA of the CDR3: TGTGCCAGCAGCTTAGCTCGGCTAGCGGGAGCCCCCGAGCAGTACTTC. Variable domain in full (rest from reference TRBV7-8 and TRBJ2-7): GAGVSQSPRYKVAKRGQDVALRCDPISGHVSLFWYQQALGQGPEFLTYFQNEAQLDKSGLPSDRFFAERPEGSVSTLKIQRTQQEDSAVYLCASSLARLAGAPEQYFGPGTRLTVT.

This chain connects TRBV9 to TRBJ1-2; D is perhaps TRBD1 (6 bases). The CDR3 is 17 amino acids. CDR1 and CDR2 from the germline V gene are SGDLS and YYNGEE. Trimming removed 0 bases from V and 1 base from J, with 16 bases in between. The CDR3 reads CASSVETDSHFNYGYTF. The CDR3 nucleotides are TGTGCCAGCAGCGTAGAGACGGACAGCCATTTTAACTATGGCTACACCTTC.

CDR3 DNA sequence: TGTGCCAGTAGTATAAATACTCCTGACAGGGGGTATGGCTACACCTTC. It codes for CASSINTPDRGYGYTF. The chain has TRBV19 and TRBJ1-2; 9 positions agree with TRBD1. The germline V gene has CDR1 LNHDA and CDR2 SQIVND (reference sequence). The V gene end was trimmed by 2 bases and the J gene end by 5 bases; junction bases not matched to a gene: 9. The CDR3 is made up of 16 amino acids. Full variable domain (remainder filled in from reference TRBV19 and TRBJ1-2): DGGITQSPKYLFRKEGQNVTLSCEQNLNHDAMYWYRQDPGQGLRLIYYSQIVNDFQKGDIAEGYSVSREKKESFPLTVTSAQKNPTAFYLCASSINTPDRGYGYTFGSGTRLTVV.

The chain has TRBV7-8 and TRBJ2-7; 9 bases are shared with TRBD2. J gave up 2 bases and V 1 base, and 6 bases lay outside the gene matches. Germline CDR1 SGHVS, CDR2 FQNEAQ. This CDR3 is 16 amino acids long. The CDR3 bases are TGTGCCAGCAGCTTAGGCGCGACTAGCGGAACCTACGAGCAGTACTTC. It is translated as CASSLGATSGTYEQYF.